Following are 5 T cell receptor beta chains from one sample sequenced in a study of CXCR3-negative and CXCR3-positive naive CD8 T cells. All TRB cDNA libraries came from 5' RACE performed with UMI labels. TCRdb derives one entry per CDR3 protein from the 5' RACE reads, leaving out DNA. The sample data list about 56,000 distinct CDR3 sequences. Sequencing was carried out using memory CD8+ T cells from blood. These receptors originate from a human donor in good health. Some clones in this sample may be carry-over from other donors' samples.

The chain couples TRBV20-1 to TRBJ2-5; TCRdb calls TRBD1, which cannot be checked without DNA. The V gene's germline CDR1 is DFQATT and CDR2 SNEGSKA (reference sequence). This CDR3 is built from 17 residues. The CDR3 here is CSANTPGALVIWETQYF.

CDR3 amino acids: CSGDTGDGGYTF. The V call is TRBV29-1, the J call TRBJ1-2; TCRdb outputs TRBD1, but without DNA this stays unchecked. The CDR3 is made up of 12 amino acids. Germline loops: CDR1 SQVTM, CDR2 ANQGSEA. The full variable domain, completed using reference TRBV29-1 and TRBJ1-2, is SAVISQKPSRDICQRGTSLTIQCQVDSQVTMMFWYRQQPGQSLTLIATANQGSEATYESGFVIDKFPISRPNLTFSTLTVSNMSPEDSSIYLCSGDTGDGGYTFGSGTRLTVV.

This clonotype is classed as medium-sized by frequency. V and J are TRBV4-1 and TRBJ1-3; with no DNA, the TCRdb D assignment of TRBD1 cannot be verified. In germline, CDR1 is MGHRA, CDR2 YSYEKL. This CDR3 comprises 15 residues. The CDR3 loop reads CASSLTQGRENTIYF.

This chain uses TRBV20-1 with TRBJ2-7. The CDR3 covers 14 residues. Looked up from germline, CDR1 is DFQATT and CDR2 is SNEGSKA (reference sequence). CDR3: CSASSFTSDYEQYF.

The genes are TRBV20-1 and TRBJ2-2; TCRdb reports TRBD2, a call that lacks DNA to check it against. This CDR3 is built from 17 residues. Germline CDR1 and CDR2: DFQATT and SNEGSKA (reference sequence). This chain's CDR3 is CSARDLRGGGDTGELFF.